This T cell receptor beta chain emerged from a study of OX40 agonist ivuxolimab in advanced cancers. The wider study: Those enrolled were approximately 87% male, with a mean age of around 55 years and ages from 23 to 79.

TCRdb's copy holds only in-frame clones and misses some; the assay was immunoSEQ multiplex PCR. The sample lists 75,000 to 95,000 clones, approximately 85% seen once, with approximately 0.2% in the top ten. V shed 8 bases and J 5 bases; nucleotides not matched to a gene: 12. Looked up from germline, CDR1 is MDHEN and CDR2 is SYDVKM. The CDR3 has 16 residues. Blood got drawn at baseline, again on cycle 4 day 1, and then on cycle 7 day 1. The sequence was collected from an adult with an advanced solid tumor such as melanoma, head and neck, liver or kidney cancer. Sequencing used CD4+ or CD8+ T cells sorted from blood, obtained in a trial of the OX40 agonist ivuxolimab. The chain links TRBV28 to TRBJ2-5; 12 bases are shared with TRBD2. The CDR3 coding sequence is TGTGCCAGCTACCCCCCACTAGCGGGAGGTCGGGAGACCCAGTACTTC. Protein: CASYPPLAGGRETQYF.